The clone carrying this TCR beta chain came up many times. Its antigen is undetermined. CDR3 length equals 15 residues. CDR1 and CDR2 (germline): LGHNA, YSLEER. The J segment lost 9 bases and the V segment lost 4 bases, leaving 10 bases of the junction unmatched. This record comes from a study of CD8 T cells in ankylosing spondylitis. TCRdb reanalysed the 5' RACE reads using MiXCR and keeps one entry per CDR3 protein. The sample has about 150,000 distinct CDR3 sequences, roughly 31% seen once. Overall study findings and caveats: Before this, some motif variants had been reported in reactive arthritis synovial fluid and blood. According to the report, clones linked to the disease were significantly enriched in matched synovial fluid samples taken from ankylosing spondylitis patients.

The rearrangement uses TRBV4-3 and TRBJ2-1; 9 positions match TRBD2. The TCR originated in a male donor with ankylosing spondylitis. Sequencing used synovial fluid, either unsorted or a sorted T cell fraction (not recorded which). The CDR3 DNA follows: TGCGCCAGCAGCCTACGTAGCGGGAGTGCATTTGAGCAGTTCTTC. Translating it yields CASSLRSGSAFEQFF.